This T cell receptor (beta chain) was profiled in a study of CD8+ T cells in alopecia areata. The study's findings and limits: In scalp and blood during tofacitinib, many expanded lesional clones persisted.

Treatment described: oral pan-JAK inhibitor, 5-10 mg twice daily. Alopecia areata patients had lesional scalp punch biopsies and peripheral blood taken from them. PBMCs were stained for CD3, CD4 and CD8, and CD4+ and CD8+ T cells were sorted. This clone was seen more than once but under ten times. Its antigen is unknown. Following RNA extraction, reverse transcription yielded cDNA that acted as the sequencing template. Sequencing was performed with immunoSEQ multiplex PCR; in TCRdb, only in-frame clones are kept and a portion is missing. The data hold about 88,000 clones, with around 44% observed a single time. V lost 5 bases and J lost 2, with 10 bases in between. CDR1 LNHDA and CDR2 SQIVND come from the germline V gene (reference sequence). The CDR3 spans 13 residues.

Sequenced here: CD8+ T cells sorted from blood, sampled at week 24, from a patient treated with tofacitinib. The source of this sequence is a human donor with alopecia areata. V usage is TRBV19 and J usage is TRBJ2-7; D might be TRBD1 (6 bases). In DNA form, the CDR3 reads TGTGCCAGTAGTGTCAGGGGAACCTACGAGCAGTACTTC. This translates into CASSVRGTYEQYF.